A single sample is the source of the 24 T cell receptor beta chains below, sequenced in a study of molecular identifiers for immune sequencing clone quantification. One entry per CDR3 protein results from TCRdb running MiXCR on the PCR reads. This sample carries about 40,000 distinct CDR3 sequences, more than 20% of them seen once, and the ten largest clones take around 0.97%. The specimen was naive CD8+ T cells from blood, with Jurkat cell RNA spiked in. As to subset: FACS-sorted CD8+CD4-CCR7+CD45RA+ naive T cells. The source is a human donor in good health. Some libraries in this study had Jurkat cell RNA spiked in.

The chain employs TRBV2 and TRBJ2-2; unclear D gene. Trimming left V 4 bases short and J 0 bases short, with 15 bases between. The germline gives CDR1 SNHLY, CDR2 FYNNEI. CDR3 length: 17 amino acids. The chain's CDR3 is CASSVHKFLANTGELFF. As DNA, the CDR3 is TGTGCCAGCAGTGTTCACAAGTTTCTCGCGAACACCGGGGAGCTGTTTTTT. Filled out from reference TRBV2 and TRBJ2-2, the complete variable domain reads EPEVTQTPSHQVTQMGQEVILRCVPISNHLYFYWYRQILGQKVEFLVSFYNNEISEKSEIFDDQFSVERPDGSNFTLKIRSTKLEDSAMYFCASSVHKFLANTGELFFGEGSRLTVL.

This clonotype was seen at least ten times. V gene TRBV3-1 combines with J gene TRBJ2-3; 10 nucleotides align to TRBD2. Germline CDR1 LGHDT, CDR2 YNNKEL (reference sequence). Losses at the gene ends were 0 bases for V and 4 bases for J; bases not matched to a gene: 10. The CDR3 consists of 18 residues. As DNA, the CDR3 is TGTGCCAGCAGCCAAGATCTCTCTAGCGGGGGAGTGGCAGATACGCAGTATTTT. Its protein product is CASSQDLSSGGVADTQYF.

This clonotype was found many times. In DNA, the CDR3 is TGTGCCACCAGTGATTCAGGCCGGGACAGGGGAGGCAATGAGCAGTTCTTC. It codes for CATSDSGRDRGGNEQFF. This sequence joins TRBV24-1 and TRBJ2-1; 10 bases match TRBD1. Germline V CDR1 and CDR2: KGHDR, SFDVKD. The V and J ends lost 2 bases and 6 bases, in that order; junction bases with no gene match: 9. The CDR3 totals 17 residues.

This clonotype was observed many times. This rearrangement joins TRBV27 to TRBJ2-3; a weak D match, TRBD1 (6 bases). CDR3 size: 16 residues. V lost 0 bases and J 3 bases, leaving 13 bases between the germline ends. Per the germline V gene, CDR1 is MNHEY and CDR2 is SMNVEV (reference sequence). CDR3 sequence reads: CASSLSPGAETDTQYF. The CDR3 nucleotides are TGTGCCAGCAGTTTATCCCCAGGGGCAGAAACAGATACGCAGTATTTT.

The rearrangement links TRBV4-1 to TRBJ2-7; D possibly corresponds to TRBD2 (6 bases). The CDR3 totals 15 residues. The germline CDR1 and CDR2 sequences are MGHRA and YSYEKL. The germline V and J ends were trimmed by 4 bases and 3 bases, with 16 bases remaining between them. The CDR3 sequence is CASSLETGTGYEQYF. In DNA form, the CDR3 reads TGCGCCAGCAGCCTAGAGACCGGGACTGGCTACGAGCAGTACTTC.

As for this clonotype: Since a much larger clone is just one base distant, this may be a read error. The genes are TRBV6-5 and TRBJ1-5, with D unclear. This CDR3 is 14 amino acids long. CDR1 and CDR2 from the germline V gene are MNHEY and SVGAGI. Trimming took off 4 bases at V and 7 bases at J, with 14 bases between the two ends. The CDR3, as DNA: TGTGCCAGCAGTTGCTCGAATTCGGGGCAGCCCCAGCATTTT. This gives the protein CASSCSNSGQPQHF.

This clonotype was detected ten times or more. This chain uses TRBV28 with TRBJ2-7; 7 nucleotides match TRBD1. The V gene end was trimmed by 6 bases and the J gene end by 2 bases; junction bases not matched to a gene: 13. From germline, CDR1 is MDHEN and CDR2 SYDVKM. The length of the CDR3 is 16 residues. CDR3 in amino acids: CASSTGGTAITYEQYF. The CDR3 DNA sequence: TGTGCCAGCAGCACCGGTGGGACAGCAATAACCTACGAGCAGTACTTC. The whole variable domain, remainder taken from reference TRBV28 and TRBJ2-7, is DVKVTQSSRYLVKRTGEKVFLECVQDMDHENMFWYRQDPGLGLRLIYFSYDVKMKEKGDIPEGYSVSREKKERFSLILESASTNQTSMYLCASSTGGTAITYEQYFGPGTRLTVT.

This chain connects TRBV29-1 to TRBJ2-3, with TRBD2 identical over 9 bases. This CDR3 comprises 14 residues. J lost 1 base, V lost 5 bases, and 4 bases had no gene match. Germline assignment: CDR1 SQVTM and CDR2 ANQGSEA. CDR3 amino acids: CSVKTSGRTDTQYF. As DNA, the CDR3 is TGCAGCGTTAAGACTAGCGGCCGCACAGATACGCAGTATTTT.

This clonotype was detected ten times or more. The chain employs TRBV4-3 and TRBJ2-3; 7 positions match TRBD2. CDR1 and CDR2 (germline): LGHNA, YSLEER. Losses at the gene ends were 1 base for V and 0 bases for J; bases not matched to a gene: 4. The CDR3 has 16 amino acids. The CDR3 DNA reads as TGCGCCAGCAGCCAAGTACTAGCGCCGAGCACAGATACGCAGTATTTT. Amino acid sequence: CASSQVLAPSTDTQYF.

This clonotype occurred many times. The chain links TRBV3-1 to TRBJ2-5; TRBD1 agrees at 7 bases. The CDR3 runs 18 residues. CDR1 is LGHDT, CDR2 YNNKEL, per germline (reference sequence). V gave up 3 bases and J gave up 1 base; unmatched junction bases: 14. The CDR3, as DNA: TGTGCCAGCAGCCAGGGGAACCGAGGGGGCTGGGGCCAAGAGACCCAGTACTTC. Translation gives CASSQGNRGGWGQETQYF.

This clonotype was counted ten times or more. This sequence joins TRBV12-3 or TRBV12-4 and TRBJ2-3; the D gene is possibly TRBD1 (5 bases). V lost 10 bases and J 0 bases, leaving 11 bases between the germline ends. This CDR3 is 13 amino acids long. Here the CDR3 DNA reads TGTGCCACCTGGGGCGGAAGCACAGATACGCAGTATTTT. Residues: CATWGGSTDTQYF.

As to this clonotype: A much larger clone differs by one base, so this may be a read error. V and J are TRBV19 and TRBJ1-5; D is unclear. Trimming cost V 5 bases and J 0 bases, with 14 bases left between them. The length of the CDR3 is 16 residues. Looked up from germline, CDR1 is LNHDA and CDR2 is SQIVND (reference sequence). The CDR3: CASSGQPYHSNQPQHF. CDR3 coding DNA: TGTGCCAGTAGTGGGCAGCCATATCATAGCAATCAGCCCCAGCATTTT. The whole variable domain, remainder taken from reference TRBV19 and TRBJ1-5, is DGGITQSPKYLFRKEGQNVTLSCEQNLNHDAMYWYRQDPGQGLRLIYYSQIVNDFQKGDIAEGYSVSREKKESFPLTVTSAQKNPTAFYLCASSGQPYHSNQPQHFGDGTRLSIL.

As to this clonotype: A much larger clone is a single base away; this may be a read error. This chain links TRBV19 with TRBJ1-1; D ambiguous. Germline V CDR1 and CDR2: LNHDA, SQIVND (reference sequence). The CDR3 totals 13 residues. CDR3 loop: CATRHPSNTEASF. The DNA of the CDR3 is TGTGCCACCAGGCACCCATCGAACACTGAAGCTTCCTTT.

Comments on this clonotype: It may be a read error: a sequence one base away is much more abundant. The V call is TRBV6-2 or TRBV6-3, the J call TRBJ2-3, with a tentative D call TRBD2 (6 bases). Germline V gene lookup returns CDR1 MNHEY and CDR2 SVGEGT. V was cut by 6 bases and J by 5 bases, with 12 bases left in between. The CDR3 loop spans 13 amino acids. As DNA, the CDR3 is TGTGCCAGCAGCGGGACTGTGCAAGATACGCAGTATTTT. Translated: CASSGTVQDTQYF.

In this sample, this clonotype turned up many times. The V gene is TRBV28, the J gene TRBJ2-1, with D possibly matching TRBD1 (6 bases). With 5 bases removed from V and 1 base from J, the gap between germline ends came to 12 bases. CDR1 is MDHEN and CDR2 is SYDVKM in the germline V gene. The CDR3 loop spans 15 amino acids. The CDR3 DNA sequence: TGTGCCAGCAGTATACAGGGTTGGTCCTACAATGAGCAGTTCTTC. Its protein product is CASSIQGWSYNEQFF.

By share, this clonotype ranks as medium-sized. The J gene is TRBJ2-5, the V gene TRBV28; unclear D gene. Between the trimmed V and J ends, which lost 3 bases and 9 bases, there was a span of 8 bases. The length of the CDR3 is 11 residues. The germline gives CDR1 MDHEN, CDR2 SYDVKM. The CDR3 protein is CASSFGGAQYF. As DNA, the CDR3 is TGTGCCAGCAGTTTTGGTGGGGCCCAGTACTTC.

This clonotype was counted only a few times. The chain links TRBV6-1 to TRBJ2-5; D not resolved. The CDR3 runs to 14 residues. Deletions cut 4 bases from V and 5 bases from J, with 14 bases between. Germline lookup yields CDR1 MNHNS and CDR2 SASEGT. The CDR3 DNA is TGTGCCAGCAGTGGGAACCGGTACGGCGAGACCCAGTACTTC. The encoded protein is CASSGNRYGETQYF.

The chain employs TRBV4-3 and TRBJ1-5, with a tentative D call TRBD1 (5 bases). V lost 8 bases and J 3 bases, leaving 11 bases between the germline ends. The germline V gene has CDR1 LGHNA and CDR2 YSLEER. The CDR3 contains 13 residues. The CDR3 sequence: CASGRQINQPQHF. In DNA, the CDR3 is TGCGCCAGCGGCCGACAGATCAATCAGCCCCAGCATTTT.

This clonotype appeared many times. The chain joins TRBV6-5 to TRBJ2-5; 11 bases are shared with TRBD2. Germline values: CDR1 MNHEY, CDR2 SVGAGI. The CDR3 contains 15 residues. Trimming at V came to 4 bases and at J to 0 bases, leaving 1 base not matched to a gene. The DNA of the CDR3 is TGTGCCAGCAGTTCGGGACTAGCGGACCAAGAGACCCAGTACTTC. Translation: CASSSGLADQETQYF.

This clonotype was picked up many times. The chain couples TRBV7-9 to TRBJ2-3, with D perhaps matching TRBD2 (5 bases). CDR3 size: 15 residues. V was shortened by 2 bases and J by 0 bases, with 9 bases between the two germline ends. Germline assignment: CDR1 SEHNR and CDR2 FQNEAQ (reference sequence). In DNA form, the CDR3 reads TGTGCCAGCAGCTTACGCGGGCGCAGCACAGATACGCAGTATTTT. It translates to CASSLRGRSTDTQYF.

This clonotype was seen at least ten times. The chain recombines TRBV28 with TRBJ2-7; 10 bases line up with TRBD1. V shed 3 bases and J 5 bases; nucleotides not matched to a gene: 7. This CDR3 has 15 residues. Germline CDR1 and CDR2: MDHEN and SYDVKM. The CDR3 here is CASSFPDRGRDEQYF. The DNA of the CDR3 is TGTGCCAGCAGTTTCCCTGACAGGGGGCGGGACGAGCAGTACTTC.

This clonotype was seen ten or more times. The V call is TRBV20-1, the J call TRBJ2-2; tentative D call: TRBD2 (6 bases). Trimming left V 3 bases short and J 2 bases short, with 13 bases between. This CDR3 has 15 residues. Per the germline V gene, CDR1 is DFQATT and CDR2 is SNEGSKA (reference sequence). The CDR3 nucleotides are TGCAGTGCTAGTGGGCGGGGTAGTAACACCGGGGAGCTGTTTTTT. Its translation is CSASGRGSNTGELFF.

The table lists this clonotype with many counts. The chain links TRBV7-8 to TRBJ2-1, with D possibly called TRBD1 or TRBD2 (6 bases each). Germline V CDR1 and CDR2: SGHVS, FQNEAQ. Trimming stripped 5 bases from V and 10 bases from J, with 21 bases between. The CDR3 consists of 15 residues. The DNA for the CDR3 is TGTGCCAGCAGCCCTCTGGGGGGCCGGGCCCTAGAGCAGTTCTTC. The encoded protein is CASSPLGGRALEQFF.

This clonotype was recorded at least ten times. The chain couples TRBV27 to TRBJ2-7, with D tentatively TRBD1 or TRBD2 (5 bases each). The CDR3 consists of 14 residues. The V gene's germline CDR1 is MNHEY and CDR2 SMNVEV (reference sequence). V lost 5 bases and J lost 11, with 22 bases in between. Written as DNA, the CDR3 is TGTGCCAGCAGTCTACTCTCCCGGGACCCCAGGAAGTACTTC. Protein: CASSLLSRDPRKYF.